A single sample is the source of the 6 T cell receptor beta chains below, sequenced in a study of radiotherapy plus CTLA-4 blockade in lung cancer. The table came from immunoSEQ multiplex PCR; TCRdb's copy has only in-frame clones and leaves some out. The sample includes tens of thousands of clones, about four fifths of them seen just once. This sample comprised peripheral blood, obtained from a patient treated with radiotherapy plus ipilimumab. The receptors here all came from a human donor with non-small cell lung cancer who had stable disease on radiotherapy plus ipilimumab.

This clone occurred a few times. The chain carries TRBV5-4 and TRBJ2-7; D unresolved. V was pared by 4 bases and J by 6 bases, with 8 bases between. Germline lookup yields CDR1 SGHNT and CDR2 YYREEE (reference sequence). The CDR3 has 11 amino acids. CDR3 coding DNA: TGTGCCAGCAGCCCCGACATCGAGCAGTACTTC. Amino acid sequence: CASSPDIEQYF.

The CDR3 sequence: CASSPLWSGGKETQYF. Here the CDR3 DNA reads TGTGCCAGCAGCCCCCTGTGGAGCGGGGGGAAAGAGACCCAGTACTTC. J is TRBJ2-5 and V is TRBV27; 9 nucleotides line up with TRBD2. CDR1 is MNHEY, CDR2 SMNVEV, per germline (reference sequence). This CDR3 has 16 amino acids. V shed 6 bases, J shed 3 bases, and the junction held 11 bases outside the gene matches.

V is TRBV18 and J is TRBJ1-1; 8 bases match TRBD1. The J segment lost 6 bases and the V segment lost 2 bases, leaving 2 bases of the junction unmatched. Germline CDR1 and CDR2: KGHSH and LQKENI. The CDR3 runs to 13 residues. CDR3 residues: CASSPKGQAEAFF. CDR3 in DNA: TGTGCCAGCTCACCAAAGGGACAGGCTGAAGCTTTCTTT.

This chain links TRBV15 with TRBJ2-5, with 7 bases matching TRBD2. The J call is in doubt because the DNA end fits TRBJ2-7 better. CDR1 and CDR2 (germline): LNHNV, YYDKDF (reference sequence). This CDR3 region has 17 residues. The CDR3 reads CATSRGGERDLYYEQYF. As DNA, the CDR3 is TGTGCCACCAGCAGGGGGGGGGAGCGGGACTTATATTACGAGCAGTACTTC.

This sequence joins TRBV18 and TRBJ1-6; 8 bases are a match to TRBD1. The CDR3 is 14 amino acids. Germline V gives CDR1 KGHSH, CDR2 LQKENI. V shed 3 bases and J 7 bases; nucleotides not matched to a gene: 2. As DNA, the CDR3 is TGTGCCAGCTCACCTCAGGGGGCCAATTCACCCCTCCACTTT. Translated: CASSPQGANSPLHF.

This clone is a singleton in its sample. The V gene is TRBV9, the J gene TRBJ2-1; 7 bases are shared with TRBD2. Looked up from germline, CDR1 is SGDLS and CDR2 is YYNGEE. V dropped 6 bases and J dropped 0; count of bases not matched to a gene: 6. There are 15 residues in the CDR3. In nucleotides, the CDR3 is TGTGCCAGCACCCATATAGCGGGCTCCTACAATGAGCAGTTCTTC. This codes for CASTHIAGSYNEQFF.